Listed below are T cell receptor beta chains from one sample, sequenced in a study of cytomegalovirus exposure and HLA in healthy donors. TCRdb's copy holds only in-frame clones and misses some; the assay was immunoSEQ multiplex PCR. Of 98,000 or so clones detected, approximately 96% appear once; the ten largest clones hold roughly 0.66%. The sequencing sample was made of PBMCs. All receptors come from a woman aged 18-35 years in good health and CMV-seronegative. Both conserved end residues are trimmed from each CDR3. A D gene is named only where the DNA matches it firmly.

d_call	v_call	j_call	cdr3_aa
.	TRBV6-5	TRBJ2-2	ASSYRQSGNTGELF
.	TRBV4-3	TRBJ1-2	ASSQGAESYGYT
.	TRBV27	TRBJ1-1	ASSLDQGGNTEAF
TRBD2	TRBV2	TRBJ2-7	ASRAGLAGAYEQY
.	TRBV6-5	TRBJ2-7	ASSLTGSSYEQY
.	TRBV6-5	TRBJ1-1	ASGIHRVTEAF
TRBD2	TRBV4-3	TRBJ2-7	ASSLGLAGREQY
.	TRBV5-4	TRBJ2-5	ASSLRQQETQY
TRBD2	TRBV6-4	TRBJ2-3	ASSDRGGTDTQY
TRBD2	TRBV7-8	TRBJ2-7	ASSDPTSVEGYEQY
.	TRBV25-1	TRBJ2-5	ASSEPIQDLLKGETQY
TRBD2	TRBV18	TRBJ2-3	ASSPRDHRGGTDTQY
.	TRBV6-1	TRBJ1-2	ASSEVHRAYGYT
.	TRBV5-5	TRBJ1-2	ASSFPGVYGYT
.	TRBV18	TRBJ1-1	ASSPSGNTEAF
.	TRBV28	TRBJ2-3	ASSLSGGTDTQY
.	TRBV18	TRBJ2-5	ASSPGQGMETQY
.	TRBV14	TRBJ1-6	ASSQLSGDNSPLH
.	TRBV21-1	TRBJ2-1	ASRKARTGTPTVFSYNEQF
.	TRBV1	TRBJ2-3	TSSPPGGTQY
.	TRBV5-4	TRBJ1-2	ASSLSPGVIYGYT